The source of this T cell receptor beta chain is a study of cytomegalovirus exposure and HLA in healthy donors. Across the study: Early released data comprised tens of millions of unique TCRs from HLA-typed donors.

The primer mix had 60 Vbeta and 13 Jbeta primers. TCRdb keeps only in-frame clones here, not all; method: immunoSEQ multiplex PCR. The table for this sample gives some 89,000 clones. Trimming shortened V by 5 bases and J by 6 bases, and 11 bases separated the two germline ends. The CDR3 runs to 13 residues. Germline CDR1 reads MNHEY; CDR2 reads SMNVEV (reference sequence). Study results and caveats: The study carried out a later analysis of TCR beta sequences. It associated roughly 17,000 of them with specific HLA alleles at a false discovery rate of 0.05. Sequencing likely generated an artifact that appeared as a cluster of highly shared sequence variants.

This clone is deemed medium-sized by its frequency. Its target is not known. The sequence was obtained from a woman in her 30s in good health and CMV-seronegative. The sample comprised PBMCs. The V gene is TRBV27, the J gene TRBJ1-5; unclear D gene. The CDR3 nucleotides read TGTGCCAGCAGTCCTTCCCCCGGTCAGCCCCAGCATTTT. It encodes CASSPSPGQPQHF.